Listed here are 9 T cell receptor beta chains from one sample, sequenced in a study of T-cell memory formation after mild COVID-19. TCRdb processed the 5' RACE reads anew with MiXCR; each CDR3 protein has one entry. Of over 350,000 distinct CDR3 sequences in the sample, 20% to 25% were seen once. Sequencing was performed on PBMCs or a T cell subset sorted from them (not recorded which). The receptors come from an adult woman who had mild COVID-19 (a few samples of this study predate the infection). Cell type and time point are not known.

The chain uses TRBV30 and TRBJ2-7; 9 bases fit TRBD2. The CDR3 contains 12 residues. Germline lookup yields CDR1 GTSNPN and CDR2 SVGIG (reference sequence). The V gene end was trimmed by 0 bases and the J gene end by 9 bases; junction bases not matched to a gene: 3. The CDR3 nucleotides read TGTGCCTGGAGTGTAGCGGGGGGTCTGCAGTACTTC. Its translation: CAWSVAGGLQYF. The full variable domain, with the rest looked up from reference TRBV30 and TRBJ2-7, is SQTIHQWPATLVQPVGSPLSLECTVEGTSNPNLYWYRQAAGRGLQLLFYSVGIGQISSEVPQNLSASRPQDRQFILSSKKLLLSDSGFYLCAWSVAGGLQYFGPGTRLTVT.

CDR3 bases: TGTGCCACCAGTGGCGTGACAGGGATCAACTATGGCTACACCTTC. Its protein is CATSGVTGINYGYTF. The V and J genes are TRBV24-1 and TRBJ1-2; TRBD1 agrees at 7 bases. The CDR3 contains 15 residues. Trimming at V came to 5 bases and at J to 2 bases, leaving 7 bases not matched to a gene. CDR1 KGHDR and CDR2 SFDVKD come from the germline V gene.

This clonotype was seen a handful of times. The chain combines TRBV7-8 with TRBJ1-3; D not certain. The germline V and J ends were trimmed by 1 base and 0 bases, with 10 bases remaining between them. This CDR3 region has 16 residues. Germline CDR1 SGHVS, CDR2 FQNEAQ. As DNA, the CDR3 is TGTGCCAGCAGCTTAGAGGGAGCTCTCTCTGGAAACACCATATATTTT. It translates to CASSLEGALSGNTIYF.

The V gene is TRBV11-2, the J gene TRBJ1-3; TRBD1 is a possible D gene (5 bases). The CDR3 has 16 residues. Germline V CDR1 and CDR2: SGHAT, FQNNGV. The V end was cut by 1 base, the J end by 2 bases, with 12 bases between. The CDR3: CASSLGQGLPGNTIYF. For the CDR3, the DNA is TGTGCCAGCAGCTTAGGTCAGGGTTTGCCTGGAAACACCATATATTTT.

A few counts support this clonotype. This CDR3 reads CASSETGGAYNEQFF. The CDR3 DNA sequence: TGTGCCAGCAGTGAAACGGGAGGAGCCTACAATGAGCAGTTCTTC. The gene calls are TRBV25-1 and TRBJ2-1, with 7 bases identical to TRBD2. In germline, CDR1 is MGHDK, CDR2 SYGVNS. Trimming took 2 bases from V and 2 from J; bases not matched to a gene: 3. This CDR3 contains 15 residues.

The V gene is TRBV15, the J gene TRBJ1-3; D gene uncertain. The CDR3 is 17 residues long. From germline, CDR1 is LNHNV and CDR2 YYDKDF (reference sequence). Trimming pared 0 bases from V and 0 bases from J, leaving 12 bases between. The CDR3 DNA follows: TGTGCCACCAGCAGAGATCATATCCACAGCTCTGGAAACACCATATATTTT. Its translation is CATSRDHIHSSGNTIYF. Together with reference TRBV15 and TRBJ1-3, the CDR3 gives the full variable domain: DAMVIQNPRYQVTQFGKPVTLSCSQTLNHNVMYWYQQKSSQAPKLLFHYYDKDFNNEADTPDNFQSRRPNTSFCFLDIRSPGLGDTAMYLCATSRDHIHSSGNTIYFGEGSWLTVV.

This clonotype appeared a few times. This rearrangement joins TRBV7-6 to TRBJ2-1, with 10 positions matching TRBD1. With V trimmed by 5 bases and J by 9 bases, 10 bases remained unmatched. The CDR3 contains 15 residues. The V gene's germline CDR1 is SGHVS and CDR2 FNYEAQ. CDR3 in DNA: TGTGCCAGCAGCCCACGACAGGGGGCACGCGGTGAGCAGTTCTTC. Translated, it gives CASSPRQGARGEQFF.

In its sample, this clonotype was seen a few times. The chain links TRBV4-2 to TRBJ1-2; TRBD1 agrees at 7 bases. V lost 2 bases, J lost 8 bases, and 11 bases stayed unmatched. In germline, CDR1 is LGHNA, CDR2 YNFKEQ. This CDR3 comprises 15 residues. The CDR3 reads CASSQFPRGQGGYTF. The DNA of the CDR3 is TGTGCCAGCAGCCAATTCCCGAGGGGGCAAGGAGGCTACACCTTC.

The CDR3 loop is CASSVSLGDQPQHF. The CDR3 DNA sequence: TGTGCCAGCAGCGTTAGCCTCGGGGACCAGCCCCAGCATTTT. The chain combines TRBV9 with TRBJ1-5; D possibly corresponds to TRBD1 (5 bases). Germline V gene data show CDR1 as SGDLS and CDR2 as YYNGEE. The CDR3 is made up of 14 amino acids. Between the trimmed V and J ends, which lost 2 bases and 7 bases, there was a span of 13 bases.